This TCR beta chain was sequenced for a study of control samples from healthy donors and cancer patients. The CDR3 has 15 residues. V trimming: 2 bases; J trimming: 6 bases; junction bases outside the gene matches: 10. CDR1 and CDR2 (germline): SGHRS, YFSETQ. Only in-frame clones appear in the TCRdb table, and some are missing; sequencing was by immunoSEQ multiplex PCR. The repertoire includes around 170,000 clones, around 90% of them detected once, and about 5.3% sits in the top ten. The sequence was obtained from a woman between 25 and 40 years old in good health. This chain uses TRBV5-1 with TRBJ2-7; 8 positions agree with TRBD2. Source material: blood. CDR3 in DNA: TGCGCCAGCAGCTTTCCGGGACTAGGCCCCTCCGAGCAGTACTTC. This codes for CASSFPGLGPSEQYF.